A selection of T cell receptor beta chains follows, all from one sample in a study of blood T cell repertoires in COVID-19. TCRdb keeps only in-frame clones here, not all; method: immunoSEQ multiplex PCR. The data show tens of thousands of clones, less than 95% seen once. The sequenced sample consisted of peripheral blood. Source of these receptors: a man between 18 and 29 years old with COVID-19, enrolled during active disease. Both conserved end residues are part of each CDR3. Each record gives: D gene, J gene, clone size, V gene, CDR3 DNA, CDR3 protein. D genes are given only for firm matches. Only part of the rows carry a size: once, few, many, or a class if the clone is expanded.

.,TRBJ2-5,.,TRBV19,TGTGCCAGTAGTATAATGGGCAGGTCGGAGACCCAGTACTTC,CASSIMGRSETQYF
TRBD1,TRBJ1-3,.,TRBV7-2,TGTGCCAGCAGCACCTCGACAGGGGGCTCTGGAAACACCATATATTTT,CASSTSTGGSGNTIYF
TRBD2,TRBJ2-1,.,TRBV13,TGTGCCAGCAGCTTAAGGACCGGACTAGCGGGAGTTGAGCAGTTCTTC,CASSLRTGLAGVEQFF
.,TRBJ2-7,.,TRBV4-3,TGCGCCAGCAGCCAGAGACTAGGCTACGAGCAGTACTTC,CASSQRLGYEQYF
.,TRBJ2-1,.,TRBV9,TGTGCCAGCAGCGTAGAGACTAGGTGGGGGAATGAGCAGTTCTTC,CASSVETRWGNEQFF
TRBD1,TRBJ1-2,few,TRBV4-1,TGCGCCAGCAGCCAAGCCCGGACAGGGGCAGGGGGCTACACCTTC,CASSQARTGAGGYTF
TRBD1,TRBJ2-1,.,TRBV9,TGTGCCAGCAGCACACAGGGGGGTGAGCAGTTCTTC,CASSTQGGEQFF
.,TRBJ2-7,few,TRBV6-5,TGTGCCAGCAACCGCGGGCCGAGGGAGCAGTACTTC,CASNRGPREQYF
.,TRBJ2-1,.,TRBV29-1,TGCAGCGCCGGGGAGGGGGGTGAGCAGTTCTTC,CSAGEGGEQFF
.,TRBJ1-3,.,TRBV20-1,TGCAGTGCTAGTCGGGGGATCTCTGGAAACACCATATATTTT,CSASRGISGNTIYF
.,TRBJ2-5,.,TRBV9,TGTGCCAGCAGCCCGCGGACAGGGACTAACTCCCGTTGGGAGGCCCAGTACTTC,CASSPRTGTNSRWEAQYF
.,TRBJ1-4,.,TRBV5-1,TGCGCCAGCAGCTCCAGGGATACCGGTACCCGAAGGGAACTGTTTTTT,CASSSRDTGTRRELFF
TRBD1,TRBJ1-1,.,TRBV14,TGTGCCAGCAGTCATACAGGGGGCGGCACTGAAGCTTTCTTT,CASSHTGGGTEAFF
TRBD1,TRBJ2-2,.,TRBV18,TGTGCCAGCTCACTCGGGACAGGGAACACCGGGGAGCTGTTTTTT,CASSLGTGNTGELFF
.,TRBJ1-6,.,TRBV12-2,TGTGCAAGTCGCCCGCGAAAGCCAAATTCACCCCTCCACTTT,CASRPRKPNSPLHF
TRBD2,TRBJ2-3,.,TRBV5-1,TGCGCCAGCAGCCGCGGGGGGGCAGATACGCAGTATTTT,CASSRGGADTQYF
.,TRBJ1-2,once,TRBV21-1,TGTGCCAGCAGCGAGGACAGGGGTGGTATTGGTGGCTACACCTTC,CASSEDRGGIGGYTF
.,TRBJ2-7,once,TRBV12-3/TRBV12-4,TGTGCCAGCAGTTTGGGCCAGAGCTACGAGCAGTACTTC,CASSLGQSYEQYF
.,TRBJ1-4,.,TRBV9,TGTGCCAGCAGCAGTAGTTTACAGGGTGGTGAAAAACTGCTTTTT,CASSSSLQGGEKLLF
TRBD1,TRBJ1-2,.,TRBV7-9,TGTGCCAGCAGCAAGACAGGGCAAACGTATGGCTACACCTTC,CASSKTGQTYGYTF
TRBD1,TRBJ2-7,.,TRBV10-3,TGTGCCTCGCATCCGGACAGGGGAAGCTCCTACGAGCAGTACTTC,CASHPDRGSSYEQYF
.,TRBJ2-7,.,TRBV7-9,TGTGCCAGCAGCTTATATGACGAGCAGTACTTC,CASSLYDEQYF
TRBD2,TRBJ2-2,.,TRBV23-1,TGCGCCAGCAGGACCGGGACTAGATTCCGTTACACCTCGAACACCGGGGAGCTGTTTTTT,CASRTGTRFRYTSNTGELFF
TRBD1,TRBJ1-5,.,TRBV7-8,TGTGCCAGCGGGACAGGCGATCAGCCCCAGCATTTT,CASGTGDQPQHF
.,TRBJ1-4,.,TRBV5-8,TGTGCCAGCAGCTCCCGGGGGGAAGGAAAACTGCTTTTT,CASSSRGEGKLLF
.,TRBJ1-1,.,TRBV28,TGTGCCAGCTTTGCGGGGTTGCTCACTGAAGCTTTCTTT,CASFAGLLTEAFF
TRBD1,TRBJ1-6,.,TRBV5-6,TGTGCCAGCAGCTTGGAGGGACAGGGAAATTCACCCCTCCACTTT,CASSLEGQGNSPLHF
TRBD2,TRBJ2-7,.,TRBV30,TGTGCCTGCCGCTCGCTGGCGGGAGGTCAATACGAGCAGTACTTC,CACRSLAGGQYEQYF
TRBD2,TRBJ2-7,once,TRBV7-6,TGTGCCAGCAGCTTAGGAACTAGCGGGAGGGCCCAGGAGCAGTACTTC,CASSLGTSGRAQEQYF
.,TRBJ1-1,.,TRBV5-5,TGTGCCAGCAGGAGTGGTAGTGTCACTGAAGCTTTCTTT,CASRSGSVTEAFF
.,TRBJ2-7,.,TRBV9,TGTGCCAGCAGCAGGGACTTCTACGAGCAGTACTTC,CASSRDFYEQYF
TRBD1,TRBJ1-2,few,TRBV6-5,TGTGCCAGCAGTTACTCAGGGGGACAGGGTAGTCGCTACACCTTC,CASSYSGGQGSRYTF
.,TRBJ2-2,once,TRBV6-1,TGTGCCAGCAGTGACGTGGAGGGGTCGGACGGGGAGCTGTTTTTT,CASSDVEGSDGELFF
TRBD1,TRBJ1-6,.,TRBV19,TGTGCCAGTATCCACCGGGACAGGGCCTATAATTCACCCCTCCACTTT,CASIHRDRAYNSPLHF
TRBD1,TRBJ1-1,.,TRBV6-6,TGTGCCAGCAGCCTCTTGGACAGGGTGGATGAAGCTTTCTTT,CASSLLDRVDEAFF
TRBD1,TRBJ1-4,.,TRBV30,TGTGCCTGGGACAGGGGACCTGGTGAAAAACTGCTTTTT,CAWDRGPGEKLLF
.,TRBJ2-2,.,TRBV21-1,TGTGCCAGCAGAAGCGGGGACTGCCCCCATTGTCGCACCGGGGAGCTGTTTTTT,CASRSGDCPHCRTGELFF
TRBD2,TRBJ2-5,.,TRBV5-8,TGTGCCAGCAGACGTCGACTAGCGGGAGAAAGGGAGACCCAGTACTTC,CASRRRLAGERETQYF
TRBD1,TRBJ1-6,few,TRBV3-1/TRBV3-2,TGTGCCAGCAGCCATGCTACGACAGGGTGGGGATCACCCCTCCACTTT,CASSHATTGWGSPLHF
.,TRBJ2-7,.,TRBV6-4,TGTGCCAGCACCCTAAGCGGTTACTCCTACGAGCAGTACTTC,CASTLSGYSYEQYF
.,TRBJ2-2,.,TRBV7-9,TGTGCCAGCTCACCCCGAGGCGGCGGGTTCACCGGGGAGCTGTTTTTT,CASSPRGGGFTGELFF
TRBD2,TRBJ2-7,.,TRBV4-3,TGCGCCAGCAGCCCCCAAGGCGGACTAGGGAGGGACGAGCAGTACTTC,CASSPQGGLGRDEQYF
TRBD1,TRBJ1-5,.,TRBV4-2,TGTGCCAGCAGCCAAAACAGGGGGGGCAATCAGCCCCAGCATTTT,CASSQNRGGNQPQHF
.,TRBJ2-7,.,TRBV30,TGTGCCTGGAGTTTAGACGGCCGGGGCGAGCAGTACTTC,CAWSLDGRGEQYF
.,TRBJ1-2,few,TRBV7-8,TGTGCCAGCAGCTCGACAGATTATGGCTACACCTTC,CASSSTDYGYTF
TRBD1,TRBJ2-7,.,TRBV29-1,TGCAGCGCCAGGGACAGCTCCTACGAGCAGTACTTC,CSARDSSYEQYF